This TCR beta chain originates from a study of CD8+ T cells in alopecia areata. On the study more broadly: Patients remained on tofacitinib for 6 to 18 months and then went 6 months without it. Study findings and constraints: Lesional scalp, notably in alopecia totalis/universalis, had clonality above that of normal scalp. Scalp sample data also include resident alphabeta T cells from normal skin.

Isolated RNA was reverse transcribed into cDNA used as the sequencing template. Profiled with immunoSEQ multiplex PCR; TCRdb holds only in-frame clones, not every one. Of about 97,000 clones in the sample, 41% were seen once. Worth noting for this clone: Antigen: not known.

Trimming took 4 bases from V and 3 from J, leaving 13 bases between them. The CDR3 runs to 14 residues. The investigators collected lesional scalp punch biopsies and peripheral blood from alopecia areata patients. The sequence was collected from a human donor with alopecia areata. This chain links TRBV23-1 with TRBJ2-7, with D maybe TRBD1 (5 bases). TRBV23-1 has ORF status, its function being uncertain. The sample consisted of CD4+ T cells sorted from blood. CDR3 in DNA: TGCGCCAGCAGTCGGGGCCCAACACTCTACGAGCAGTACTTC. Protein: CASSRGPTLYEQYF.